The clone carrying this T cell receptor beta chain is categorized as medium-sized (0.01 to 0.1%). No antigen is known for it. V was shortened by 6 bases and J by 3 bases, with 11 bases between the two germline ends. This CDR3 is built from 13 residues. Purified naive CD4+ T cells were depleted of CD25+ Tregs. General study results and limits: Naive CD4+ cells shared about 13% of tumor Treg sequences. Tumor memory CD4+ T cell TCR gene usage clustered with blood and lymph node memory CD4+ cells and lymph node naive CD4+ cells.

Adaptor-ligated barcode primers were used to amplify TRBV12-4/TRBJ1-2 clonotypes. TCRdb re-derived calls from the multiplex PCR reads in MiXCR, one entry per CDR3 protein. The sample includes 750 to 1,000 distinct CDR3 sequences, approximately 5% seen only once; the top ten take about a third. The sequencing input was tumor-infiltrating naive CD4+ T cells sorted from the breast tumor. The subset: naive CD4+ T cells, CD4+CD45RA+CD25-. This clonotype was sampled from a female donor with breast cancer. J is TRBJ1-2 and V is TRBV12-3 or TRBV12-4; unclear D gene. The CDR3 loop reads CASSPNQDYGYTF. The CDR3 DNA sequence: TGTGCCAGCAGCCCAAATCAGGACTATGGCTACACCTTC.